The source of this T cell receptor beta chain is a study of cytomegalovirus exposure and HLA in healthy donors. The study's findings and limits: Listed as cytomegalovirus-associated were 150 or so TCR beta chains. Presence/absence analyses took donor sequencing depth as roughly uniform. Previously analyzed data showed that most TCR beta V segments were productive at a frequency of about 87% or about 30%. Researchers reported that a few CMV-associated chains were confirmed in vitro as CMV antigen-specific.

As regards this clone: Its antigen is unknown.

Germline-derived CDR1 and CDR2 are SGHVS and FQNEAQ. CDR3 length: 13 residues. Losses at the gene ends were 7 bases for V and 6 bases for J; bases not matched to a gene: 8. PCR primers comprised 60 Vbeta and 13 Jbeta primers. Profiled with immunoSEQ multiplex PCR; TCRdb holds only in-frame clones, not every one. The data show about 78,000 clones, around 85% seen once. The chain joins TRBV7-8 to TRBJ1-2; 7 bases match TRBD1. The TCR was taken from a woman in her 50s in good health and CMV-seronegative. The sequenced sample consisted of PBMCs. This chain's CDR3 is CASNQQGKDGYTF. CDR3 nucleotide sequence: TGTGCCAGCAACCAACAGGGGAAGGATGGCTACACCTTC.